These T cell receptor beta chains were read from a single sample in a study of shared clonotypes between healthy human individuals. Profiling relied on immunoSEQ multiplex PCR, and the TCRdb table lists in-frame clones only, not all of them. The profile shows about 820,000 clones, approximately 92% of them singletons. The sample consisted of naive CD8+ T cells sorted from blood. The receptors were gathered from a young man in good health. Both conserved end residues are part of each CDR3. A D gene is named only where the DNA matches it firmly. Size is stated for part of the rows, as once, few or many counts, or as a class when the clone is expanded.

clone size	J gene	D gene	V gene	CDR3 protein	CDR3 DNA
-	TRBJ2-1	-	TRBV6-5	CASSYNTREQFF	TGTGCCAGCAGTTACAATACTCGTGAGCAGTTCTTC
-	TRBJ2-1	-	TRBV28	CASRSEVSEQFF	TGTGCCAGCAGATCGGAAGTGTCTGAGCAGTTCTTC
-	TRBJ2-1	-	TRBV10-2	CASKRGIEQFF	TGCGCCAGCAAACGAGGGATTGAGCAGTTCTTC
-	TRBJ2-2	TRBD1	TRBV30	CAWGQDTGELFF	TGTGCCTGGGGACAGGACACCGGGGAGCTGTTTTTT
-	TRBJ2-3	-	TRBV5-4	CASGWDLITDTQYF	TGTGCCAGCGGGTGGGACTTGATAACAGATACGCAGTATTTT
-	TRBJ2-1	-	TRBV13	CASSLEVRAPFNEQFF	TGTGCCAGCAGCTTAGAGGTTAGAGCACCGTTCAATGAGCAGTTCTTC
-	TRBJ2-5	-	TRBV21-1	CASSKESPRDRGCETQYF	TGTGCCAGCAGCAAAGAAAGCCCCCGGGACAGGGGTTGCGAGACCCAGTACTTC
-	TRBJ2-7	-	TRBV6-4	CASTAGRAEYYEQYF	TGTGCCAGCACGGCAGGCCGTGCCGAATACTACGAGCAGTACTTC
-	TRBJ2-5	-	TRBV11-2	CASSLGAVGQETQYF	TGTGCCAGCAGCTTAGGAGCCGTCGGACAAGAGACCCAGTACTTC
once	TRBJ2-1	TRBD2	TRBV7-9	CASSPRLAGDEQFF	TGTGCCAGCAGCCCGAGACTAGCGGGAGATGAGCAGTTCTTC
-	TRBJ2-2	TRBD1	TRBV5-1	CASMNTGTGVAGELFF	TGCGCCAGCATGAACACCGGGACAGGGGTCGCCGGGGAGCTGTTTTTT
-	TRBJ2-6	TRBD2	TRBV27	CASSRTSGPSGANVLTF	TGTGCCAGCAGTCGGACTAGCGGGCCTTCTGGGGCCAACGTCCTGACTTTC
-	TRBJ2-7	TRBD2	TRBV7-9	CASSTRELAGPQYF	TGTGCCAGCAGCACTAGGGAACTAGCGGGACCTCAGTACTTC
-	TRBJ2-5	TRBD1	TRBV14	CASSPRTGQGKETQYF	TGTGCCAGCAGCCCCCGAACGGGACAGGGAAAGGAGACCCAGTACTTC
once	TRBJ2-7	TRBD1	TRBV7-9	CASSPPDRGDEQYF	TGTGCCAGCAGCCCCCCGGACAGGGGGGACGAGCAGTACTTC
once	TRBJ2-7	-	TRBV11-2	CASSHLEGYEQYF	TGTGCCAGCAGTCACCTCGAGGGTTACGAGCAGTACTTC
-	TRBJ2-1	TRBD2	TRBV11-3	CASSLEGTSGRNEQFF	TGTGCCAGCAGCTTAGAGGGGACTAGCGGGAGAAATGAGCAGTTCTTC
-	TRBJ2-7	-	TRBV30	CAWSVGHSYEQYF	TGTGCCTGGAGTGTCGGCCATTCCTACGAGCAGTACTTC
once	TRBJ1-2	-	TRBV6-6	CASSYGEGHYGYTF	TGTGCCAGCAGTTATGGTGAGGGGCACTATGGCTACACCTTC
-	TRBJ2-7	-	TRBV14	CASSQSRPGRTYEQYF	TGTGCCAGCAGCCAATCAAGGCCGGGAAGGACCTACGAGCAGTACTTC
-	TRBJ2-1	-	TRBV7-9	CASSFSSQSSSYNEQFF	TGTGCCAGCAGCTTCTCGTCACAGTCGAGCTCCTACAATGAGCAGTTCTTC
-	TRBJ2-3	-	TRBV6-5	CASSYRALSTDTQYF	TGTGCCAGCAGTTACCGGGCGCTATCTACAGATACGCAGTATTTT
-	TRBJ2-2	-	TRBV29-1	CSVEESGEANTGELFF	TGCAGCGTTGAAGAATCTGGGGAGGCAAACACCGGGGAGCTGTTTTTT
-	TRBJ2-3	TRBD1	TRBV7-9	CASSWGTGGGGTDTQYF	TGTGCCAGCAGCTGGGGGACAGGGGGCGGTGGCACAGATACGCAGTATTTT
-	TRBJ2-7	-	TRBV7-9	CASSPSDYEQYF	TGTGCCAGCAGTCCCTCCGACTACGAGCAGTACTTC
-	TRBJ2-2	-	TRBV10-3	CAISEPGQENTGELFF	TGTGCCATCAGTGAGCCGGGACAAGAGAACACCGGGGAGCTGTTTTTT
-	TRBJ1-1	TRBD1	TRBV27	CASSWGTAMNTEAFF	TGTGCCAGCAGTTGGGGGACAGCGATGAACACTGAAGCTTTCTTT
-	TRBJ2-6	-	TRBV18	CASSCTSRANVLTF	TGTGCCAGCTCATGTACAAGTCGGGCCAACGTCCTGACTTTC
-	TRBJ1-1	TRBD1	TRBV6-5	CASSYGQGPEAFF	TGTGCCAGCAGTTACGGACAGGGCCCTGAAGCTTTCTTT
-	TRBJ2-7	TRBD1	TRBV2	CASSPSMDRGRREQYF	TGTGCCAGCAGTCCATCCATGGACAGGGGGCGTCGGGAGCAGTACTTC
-	TRBJ1-1	-	TRBV29-1	CSSRGGGDNTEAFF	TGCAGCTCCCGTGGGGGAGGCGACAACACTGAAGCTTTCTTT
-	TRBJ2-7	-	TRBV7-2	CASSFWRGPYEQYF	TGTGCCAGCAGCTTTTGGCGGGGGCCCTACGAGCAGTACTTC
-	TRBJ1-1	TRBD1	TRBV12-5	CASGFPQGKAEAFF	TGTGCTAGTGGTTTCCCACAGGGGAAGGCTGAAGCTTTCTTT